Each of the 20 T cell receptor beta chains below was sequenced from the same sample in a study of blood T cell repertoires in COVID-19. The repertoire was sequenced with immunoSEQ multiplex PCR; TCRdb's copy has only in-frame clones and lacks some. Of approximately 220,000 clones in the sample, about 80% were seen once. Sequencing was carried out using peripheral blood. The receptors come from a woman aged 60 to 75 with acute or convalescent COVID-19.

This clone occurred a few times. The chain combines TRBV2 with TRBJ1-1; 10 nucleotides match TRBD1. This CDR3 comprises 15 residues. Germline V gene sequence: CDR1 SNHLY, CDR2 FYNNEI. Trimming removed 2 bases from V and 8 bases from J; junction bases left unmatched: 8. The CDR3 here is CASSEWGQGTAEAFF. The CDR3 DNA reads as TGTGCCAGCAGTGAATGGGGACAGGGGACAGCGGAAGCTTTCTTT.

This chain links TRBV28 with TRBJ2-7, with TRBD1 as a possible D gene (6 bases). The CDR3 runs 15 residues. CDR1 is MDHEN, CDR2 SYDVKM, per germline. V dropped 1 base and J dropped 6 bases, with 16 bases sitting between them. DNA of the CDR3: TGTGCCAGCAGTTTATCAGGGGCGTCCGGTTCCGAGCAGTACTTC. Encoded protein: CASSLSGASGSEQYF.

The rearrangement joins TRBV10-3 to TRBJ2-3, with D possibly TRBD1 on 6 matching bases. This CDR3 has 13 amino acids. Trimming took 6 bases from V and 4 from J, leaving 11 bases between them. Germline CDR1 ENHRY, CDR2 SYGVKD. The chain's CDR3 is CAIREQGSDTQYF. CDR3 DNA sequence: TGTGCCATCAGAGAGCAGGGGTCAGATACGCAGTATTTT.

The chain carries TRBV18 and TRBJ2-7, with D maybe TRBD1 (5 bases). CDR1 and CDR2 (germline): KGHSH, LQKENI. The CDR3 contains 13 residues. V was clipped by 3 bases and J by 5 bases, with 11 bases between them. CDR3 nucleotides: TGTGCCAGCTCACCCTCCCAGGGAAACGAGCAGTACTTC. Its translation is CASSPSQGNEQYF. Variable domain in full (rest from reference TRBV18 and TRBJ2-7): NAGVMQNPRHLVRRRGQEARLRCSPMKGHSHVYWYRQLPEEGLKFMVYLQKENIIDESGMPKERFSAEFPKEGPSILRIQQVVRGDSAAYFCASSPSQGNEQYFGPGTRLTVT.

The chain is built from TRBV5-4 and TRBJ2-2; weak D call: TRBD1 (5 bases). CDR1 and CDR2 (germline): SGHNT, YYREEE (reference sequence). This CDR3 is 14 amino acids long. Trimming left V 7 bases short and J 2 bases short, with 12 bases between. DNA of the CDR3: TGTGCCAGCGCCGTGACAGACAACACCGGGGAGCTGTTTTTT. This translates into CASAVTDNTGELFF.

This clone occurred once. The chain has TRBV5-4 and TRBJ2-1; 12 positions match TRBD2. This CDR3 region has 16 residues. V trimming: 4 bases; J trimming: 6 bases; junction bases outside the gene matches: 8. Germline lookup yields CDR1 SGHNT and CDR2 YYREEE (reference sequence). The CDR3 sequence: CASSVPSGGALNEQFF. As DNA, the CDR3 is TGTGCCAGCAGCGTTCCTAGCGGGGGGGCCCTCAATGAGCAGTTCTTC.

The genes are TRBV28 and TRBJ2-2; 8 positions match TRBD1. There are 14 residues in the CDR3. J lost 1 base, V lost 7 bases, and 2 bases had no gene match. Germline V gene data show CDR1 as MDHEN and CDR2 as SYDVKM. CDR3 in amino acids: CASKGTGNTGELFF. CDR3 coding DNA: TGTGCCAGCAAGGGGACAGGGAACACCGGGGAGCTGTTTTTT. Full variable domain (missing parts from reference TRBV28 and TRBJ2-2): DVKVTQSSRYLVKRTGEKVFLECVQDMDHENMFWYRQDPGLGLRLIYFSYDVKMKEKGDIPEGYSVSREKKERFSLILESASTNQTSMYLCASKGTGNTGELFFGEGSRLTVL.

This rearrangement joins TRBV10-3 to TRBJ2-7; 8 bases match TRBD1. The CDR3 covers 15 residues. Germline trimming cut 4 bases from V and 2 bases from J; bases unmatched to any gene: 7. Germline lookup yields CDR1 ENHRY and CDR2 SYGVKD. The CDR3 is CAISAQTGETYEQYF. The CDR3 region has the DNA TGTGCCATCAGTGCTCAGACAGGGGAAACCTACGAGCAGTACTTC.

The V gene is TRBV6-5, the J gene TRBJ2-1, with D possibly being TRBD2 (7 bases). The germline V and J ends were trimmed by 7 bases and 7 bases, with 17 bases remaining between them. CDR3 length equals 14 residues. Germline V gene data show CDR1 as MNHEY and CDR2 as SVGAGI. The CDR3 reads CASNLAGGRNEQFF. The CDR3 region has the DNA TGTGCCAGCAACTTAGCCGGGGGGCGAAATGAGCAGTTCTTC.

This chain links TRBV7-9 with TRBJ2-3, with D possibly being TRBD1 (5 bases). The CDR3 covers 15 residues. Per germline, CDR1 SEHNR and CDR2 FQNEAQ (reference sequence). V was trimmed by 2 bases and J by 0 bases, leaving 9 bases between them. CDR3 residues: CASSLLAGSTDTQYF. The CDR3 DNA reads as TGTGCCAGCAGCTTATTGGCAGGGAGCACAGATACGCAGTATTTT.

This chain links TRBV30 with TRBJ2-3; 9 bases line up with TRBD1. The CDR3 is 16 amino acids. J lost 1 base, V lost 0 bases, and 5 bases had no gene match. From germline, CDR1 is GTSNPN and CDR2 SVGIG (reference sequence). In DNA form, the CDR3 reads TGTGCCTGGAGTGTTAACAGGGGGCTCCGCACAGATACGCAGTATTTT. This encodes CAWSVNRGLRTDTQYF.

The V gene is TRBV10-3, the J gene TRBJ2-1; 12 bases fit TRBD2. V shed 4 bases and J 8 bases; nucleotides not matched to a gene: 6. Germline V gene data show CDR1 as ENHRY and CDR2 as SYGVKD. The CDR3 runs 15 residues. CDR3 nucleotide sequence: TGTGCCATCAGTGTGTCTAGCGGGGGGGGCTATGAGCAGTTCTTC. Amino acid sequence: CAISVSSGGGYEQFF.

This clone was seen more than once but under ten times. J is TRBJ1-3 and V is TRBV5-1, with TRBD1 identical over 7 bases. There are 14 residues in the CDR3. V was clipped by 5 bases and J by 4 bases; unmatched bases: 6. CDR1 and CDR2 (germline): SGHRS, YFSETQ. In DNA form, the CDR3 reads TGCGCCAGCAGTTCCGGACAGGACGGAAACACCATATATTTT. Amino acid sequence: CASSSGQDGNTIYF.

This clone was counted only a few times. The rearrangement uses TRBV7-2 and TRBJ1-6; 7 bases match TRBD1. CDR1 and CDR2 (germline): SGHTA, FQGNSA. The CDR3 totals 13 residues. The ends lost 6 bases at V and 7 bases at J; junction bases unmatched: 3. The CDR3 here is CASSQQGNSPLHF. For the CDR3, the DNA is TGTGCCAGCAGTCAACAGGGGAATTCACCCCTCCACTTT.

The CDR3 DNA is TGTGCCAGCAGTTTCGAGAGCAATCAGCCCCAGCATTTT. Its protein is CASSFESNQPQHF. The genes are TRBV12-3 or TRBV12-4 and TRBJ1-5; D is unclear. The CDR3 has 13 residues. Trimming removed 3 bases at V and 1 base at J, with 4 bases between.

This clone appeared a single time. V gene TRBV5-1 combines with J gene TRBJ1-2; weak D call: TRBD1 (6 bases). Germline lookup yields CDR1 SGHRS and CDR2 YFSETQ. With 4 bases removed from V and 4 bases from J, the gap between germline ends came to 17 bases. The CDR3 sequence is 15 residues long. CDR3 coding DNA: TGCGCCAGCAGCCCCAACAGGGTTCGCGGCTATGGCTACACCTTC. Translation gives CASSPNRVRGYGYTF.

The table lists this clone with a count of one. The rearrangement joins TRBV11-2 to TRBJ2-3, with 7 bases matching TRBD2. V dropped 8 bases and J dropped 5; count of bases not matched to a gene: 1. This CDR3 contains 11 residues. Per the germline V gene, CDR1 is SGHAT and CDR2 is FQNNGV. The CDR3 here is CASAGEDTQYF. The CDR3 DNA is TGTGCCAGCGCGGGAGAAGATACGCAGTATTTT.

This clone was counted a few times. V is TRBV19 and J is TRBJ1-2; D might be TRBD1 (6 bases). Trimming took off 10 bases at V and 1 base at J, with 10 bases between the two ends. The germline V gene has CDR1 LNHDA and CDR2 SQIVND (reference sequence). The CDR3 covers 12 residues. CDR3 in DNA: TGTGCCACGGACAGCGTTAACTATGGCTACACCTTC. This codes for CATDSVNYGYTF.

The CDR3 reads CASSPGQIENTEAFF. The CDR3 bases are TGCGCCAGCAGCCCGGGACAGATCGAGAACACTGAAGCTTTCTTT. The rearrangement uses TRBV5-1 and TRBJ1-1; 7 nucleotides match TRBD1. Trimming at V came to 4 bases and at J to 1 base, leaving 7 bases not matched to a gene. Germline CDR1 is SGHRS and CDR2 is YFSETQ. CDR3 length equals 15 residues. Using reference TRBV5-1 and TRBJ1-1 for the parts outside the CDR3, the full variable domain is KAGVTQTPRYLIKTRGQQVTLSCSPISGHRSVSWYQQTPGQGLQFLFEYFSETQRNKGNFPGRFSGRQFSNSRSEMNVSTLELGDSALYLCASSPGQIENTEAFFGQGTRLTVV.

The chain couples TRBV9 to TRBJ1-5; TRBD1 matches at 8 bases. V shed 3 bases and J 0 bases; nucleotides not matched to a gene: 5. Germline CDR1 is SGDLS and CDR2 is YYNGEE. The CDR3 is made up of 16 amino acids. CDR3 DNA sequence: TGTGCCAGCAGCGCCGGGACAGGTGGTAGCAATCAGCCCCAGCATTTT. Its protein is CASSAGTGGSNQPQHF.